The 19 T cell receptor beta chains presented below share a single source sample, sequenced in a study of blood T cell repertoires in COVID-19. Measured with immunoSEQ multiplex PCR; TCRdb has only the in-frame clones, and not every one. This table holds about 36,000 clones, just over 90% found once. The sequencing sample was made of peripheral blood. The receptors come from a human donor in a cohort sampled during active COVID-19.

V usage is TRBV7-6 and J usage is TRBJ2-2; 9 nucleotides match TRBD1. CDR1 SGHVS and CDR2 FNYEAQ come from the germline V gene. The V segment lost 5 bases and the J segment 5 bases; nucleotides outside the gene matches: 9. The CDR3 spans 16 residues. CDR3 residues: CASSKGQGIVTGELFF. The CDR3 region has the DNA TGTGCCAGCAGCAAGGGACAGGGTATTGTTACCGGGGAGCTGTTTTTT. Full variable domain (outside the CDR3, taken from reference TRBV7-6 and TRBJ2-2): GAGVSQSPRYKVTKRGQDVALRCDPISGHVSLYWYRQALGQGPEFLTYFNYEAQQDKSGLPNDRFSAERPEGSISTLTIQRTEQRDSAMYRCASSKGQGIVTGELFFGEGSRLTVL.

The sample holds one count of this clone. The V gene is TRBV5-1, the J gene TRBJ2-1; TRBD2 agrees at 12 bases. CDR3 length equals 16 residues. V trimming: 4 bases; J trimming: 7 bases; junction bases outside the gene matches: 9. Germline V gives CDR1 SGHRS, CDR2 YFSETQ. CDR3 bases: TGCGCCAGCAGCGGGGGAAGGACTAGCGGGACGAATGAGCAGTTCTTC. Protein sequence: CASSGGRTSGTNEQFF.

The J gene is TRBJ2-7, the V gene TRBV7-9; D not certain. Per the germline V gene, CDR1 is SEHNR and CDR2 is FQNEAQ (reference sequence). The CDR3 runs to 15 residues. The ends were cut back, 1 base at V and 11 bases at J, with 21 bases in the middle. CDR3 in amino acids: CASSLGPVALTREYF. The CDR3 DNA reads TGTGCCAGCAGCTTAGGCCCAGTTGCGCTCACTCGGGAGTACTTC.

The V gene is TRBV3-1 (or the pseudogene TRBV3-2), the J gene TRBJ2-5; D is undetermined. CDR1 LGHDT and CDR2 YNNKEL come from the germline V gene (reference sequence). The CDR3 has 14 amino acids. V lost 8 bases and J lost 4, with 17 bases in between. CDR3 in DNA: TGTGCCAGCGGAGCCCCAACCCCCCCAGAGACCCAGTACTTC. It specifies CASGAPTPPETQYF.

The V gene is TRBV18, the J gene TRBJ2-3; 12 nucleotides agree with TRBD2. The CDR3 extends over 15 amino acids. V trimming: 4 bases; J trimming: 5 bases; junction bases outside the gene matches: 4. Germline CDR1 KGHSH, CDR2 LQKENI. The CDR3 DNA is TGTGCCAGCTCACGACTAGCGGGAGAACTAGATACGCAGTATTTT. This codes for CASSRLAGELDTQYF.

The chain joins TRBV28 to TRBJ2-7; D perhaps matches TRBD1 (7 bases). Between the trimmed V and J ends, which lost 6 bases and 6 bases, there was a span of 18 bases. The CDR3 loop spans 14 amino acids. Germline loops: CDR1 MDHEN, CDR2 SYDVKM. CDR3 loop: CASSRNGGGSEQYF. In DNA, the CDR3 is TGTGCCAGCAGCCGAAATGGAGGGGGCTCCGAGCAGTACTTC.

The chain has TRBV28 and TRBJ1-1; D is unresolved. With 4 bases removed from V and 7 bases from J, the gap between germline ends came to 7 bases. Germline assignment: CDR1 MDHEN and CDR2 SYDVKM. This CDR3 has 11 amino acids. This CDR3 reads CASSSYGEAFF. CDR3 bases: TGTGCCAGCAGTTCTTACGGTGAAGCTTTCTTT.

This chain's CDR3 is CASSSHSNRDEQYF. In DNA, the CDR3 is TGTGCCAGCAGTTCCCACTCTAACAGGGACGAGCAGTACTTC. The gene calls are TRBV6-5 and TRBJ2-7; TRBD1 might be the D (6 bases). The CDR3 contains 14 residues. The V gene lost 4 bases and the J gene lost 5 bases, with 15 bases spanning the gap. CDR1 is MNHEY, CDR2 SVGAGI, per germline.

The chain links TRBV10-3 to TRBJ1-1, with D unresolved. In germline, CDR1 is ENHRY, CDR2 SYGVKD. The length of the CDR3 is 14 residues. Trimming took off 3 bases at V and 11 bases at J, with 19 bases between the two ends. The CDR3 here is CAISEGRTAIEAFF. Written as DNA, the CDR3 is TGTGCCATCAGTGAAGGGAGGACGGCCATTGAGGCTTTCTTT.

V gene TRBV30 combines with J gene TRBJ2-7; 11 bases are a match to TRBD1. The J segment lost 0 bases and the V segment lost 5 bases, leaving 0 bases of the junction unmatched. Germline CDR1 GTSNPN, CDR2 SVGIG (reference sequence). This CDR3 contains 13 residues. The CDR3 reads CAWGTGGSYEQYF. CDR3 nucleotide sequence: TGTGCCTGGGGGACAGGGGGCTCCTACGAGCAGTACTTC.

The chain recombines TRBV27 with TRBJ2-1; D is possibly TRBD1 (7 bases). Trimming shortened V by 2 bases and J by 9 bases, and 26 bases separated the two germline ends. The V gene's germline CDR1 is MNHEY and CDR2 SMNVEV (reference sequence). The CDR3 is 18 amino acids. The chain's CDR3 is CASSLGRWRGPGMGEQFF. The CDR3 bases are TGTGCCAGCAGTTTAGGTCGGTGGAGGGGGCCCGGAATGGGTGAGCAGTTCTTC.

The chain uses TRBV4-1 and TRBJ1-5; D is undetermined. The CDR3 consists of 14 residues. Germline CDR1 MGHRA, CDR2 YSYEKL. V was cut by 3 bases and J by 9 bases, with 15 bases left in between. This CDR3 reads CASSHPHEEGPQHF. CDR3 DNA: TGCGCCAGCAGCCACCCCCACGAAGAGGGGCCCCAGCATTTT.

The chain recombines TRBV15 with TRBJ2-1, with 8 bases identical to TRBD2. V lost 8 bases and J lost 9; bases outside the gene matches: 9. Germline V lookup: CDR1 LNHNV, CDR2 YYDKDF (reference sequence). CDR3 length equals 13 residues. The CDR3 sequence is CATGREGFSEQFF. For the CDR3, the DNA is TGTGCCACCGGCCGGGAGGGATTCAGTGAGCAGTTCTTC.

The chain employs TRBV7-9 and TRBJ1-2; TRBD1 matches 8 bases. The CDR3 is made up of 15 amino acids. Per the germline V gene, CDR1 is SEHNR and CDR2 is FQNEAQ (reference sequence). With V trimmed by 0 bases and J by 4 bases, 4 bases remained unmatched. Here the CDR3 DNA reads TGTGCCAGCAGCTTAGCAGGACAGGGAATCTATGGCTACACCTTC. It is translated as CASSLAGQGIYGYTF.

V is TRBV27 and J is TRBJ2-3; perhaps TRBD1 as D (6 bases). Trimming took 2 bases from V and 5 from J, leaving 14 bases between them. The germline V gene has CDR1 MNHEY and CDR2 SMNVEV (reference sequence). This CDR3 comprises 15 residues. This chain's CDR3 is CASSLMIGTRDTQYF. The CDR3 DNA is TGTGCCAGCAGTTTAATGATCGGGACACGAGATACGCAGTATTTT.

This chain connects TRBV28 to TRBJ2-7; 12 bases are a match to TRBD2. The germline V gene encodes CDR1 MDHEN and CDR2 SYDVKM. The CDR3 has 15 residues. V dropped 8 bases and J dropped 6; count of bases not matched to a gene: 11. The CDR3 nucleotides read TGTGCCAGCGGCGTCGGACTAGCGGGGCGTATCGAGCAGTACTTC. The encoded protein is CASGVGLAGRIEQYF.

The V and J genes are TRBV12-3 or TRBV12-4 and TRBJ1-2; 7 positions match TRBD1. The ends lost 2 bases at V and 7 bases at J; junction bases unmatched: 4. The CDR3 is 13 amino acids. This chain's CDR3 is CASSLRAGGGYTF. The CDR3 DNA is TGTGCCAGCAGTTTAAGGGCAGGGGGTGGCTACACCTTC.

The chain combines TRBV27 with TRBJ1-4, with D unresolved. V lost 4 bases and J 8 bases, leaving 14 bases between the germline ends. Germline V CDR1 and CDR2: MNHEY, SMNVEV (reference sequence). The CDR3 consists of 14 residues. CDR3 in amino acids: CASSYEGIGEKLFF. CDR3 coding DNA: TGTGCCAGCAGTTACGAGGGAATCGGCGAAAAACTGTTTTTT. The full variable domain, in which reference TRBV27 and TRBJ1-4 provide the parts outside the CDR3, is EAQVTQNPRYLITVTGKKLTVTCSQNMNHEYMSWYRQDPGLGLRQIYYSMNVEVTDKGDVPEGYKVSRKEKRNFPLILESPSPNQTSLYFCASSYEGIGEKLFFGSGTQLSVL.

The J gene is TRBJ2-5, the V gene TRBV5-5; 8 nucleotides line up with TRBD2. Per germline, CDR1 SGHKS and CDR2 YYEKEE (reference sequence). The CDR3 is made up of 14 amino acids. Unmatched junction bases numbered 8, after V lost 5 bases and J lost 5 bases. CDR3 bases: TGTGCCAGCAGACCTGCGGGAGGTGGGGAGACCCAGTACTTC. It encodes CASRPAGGGETQYF.